One and the same sample provided the 29 T cell receptor beta chains below, sequenced in a study of CD8 T cells in ankylosing spondylitis. TCRdb analysed the 5' RACE reads with MiXCR anew, one entry per CDR3 protein. There are 150,000 to 200,000 distinct CDR3 sequences in the sample; roughly 13% occur only once, and 11% lies in the top ten. Sequences were obtained from blood, either unsorted or a sorted T cell fraction (not recorded which). The receptors come from a female donor with ankylosing spondylitis or in good health (not recorded which).

The chain combines TRBV9 with TRBJ2-5, with D tentatively TRBD1 (5 bases). This CDR3 has 14 amino acids. Trimming left V 0 bases short and J 2 bases short, with 8 bases between. Germline assignment: CDR1 SGDLS and CDR2 YYNGEE. The CDR3 nucleotides are TGTGCCAGCAGCGTAGAGGGGATGCAAGAGACCCAGTACTTC. This codes for CASSVEGMQETQYF. Combining the CDR3 with reference TRBV9 and TRBJ2-5 gives the whole variable domain DSGVTQTPKHLITATGQRVTLRCSPRSGDLSVYWYQQSLDQGLQFLIQYYNGEERAKGNILERFSAQQFPDLHSELNLSSLELGDSALYFCASSVEGMQETQYFGPGTRLLVL.

In this sample, this clonotype turned up a few times. At one end, the junction sequence differs from germline, possibly due to a read error. The chain couples TRBV12-3 or TRBV12-4 to TRBJ2-7, with 9 positions matching TRBD2. This CDR3 has 14 amino acids. The CDR3 coding sequence is TGTGCCAGCAGTATAGCGGGAGTCCTTCTCGAGCAGTACTTC. Amino acids: CASSIAGVLLEQYF.

This clonotype was recorded a few times. DNA for the CDR3: TGTGCCAGTGGGGGAAGCAATCAGCCCCAGCATTTT. It specifies CASGGSNQPQHF. The chain employs TRBV7-8 and TRBJ1-5, with D possibly matching TRBD1 (5 bases). Deletions cut 9 bases from V and 1 base from J, with 7 bases between. Germline CDR1 is SGHVS and CDR2 is FQNEAQ. The CDR3 runs to 12 residues. The variable domain in full, with the rest retrieved from reference TRBV7-8 and TRBJ1-5, is GAGVSQSPRYKVAKRGQDVALRCDPISGHVSLFWYQQALGQGPEFLTYFQNEAQLDKSGLPSDRFFAERPEGSVSTLKIQRTQQEDSAVYLCASGGSNQPQHFGDGTRLSIL.

There are many counts of this clonotype. This rearrangement joins TRBV20-1 to TRBJ2-3; D remains ambiguous. This CDR3 comprises 15 residues. Trimming removed 3 bases from V and 3 bases from J, with 16 bases in between. Germline V gene data show CDR1 as DFQATT and CDR2 as SNEGSKA (reference sequence). The CDR3 coding sequence is TGCAGTGCTAGCTCTTTTAAGATGGTGACAGATACGCAGTATTTT. It codes for CSASSFKMVTDTQYF.

This clonotype was counted at least ten times. The chain links TRBV20-1 to TRBJ2-1, with a possible D match to TRBD2 (5 bases). The CDR3 length is 11 residues. Germline loops: CDR1 DFQATT, CDR2 SNEGSKA (reference sequence). V lost 4 bases to trimming and J lost 8 bases, with 9 bases between them. The CDR3 spells CSAKSGHEQFF. The CDR3 nucleotides are TGCAGTGCTAAAAGCGGACATGAGCAGTTCTTC.

This clonotype occurred many times. The CDR3 region has the DNA TGTGCCACCCTCCGGGCTGAGGGAACCGGGGAGCTGTTTTTT. This translates into CATLRAEGTGELFF. The chain carries TRBV10-3 and TRBJ2-2; D possibly corresponds to TRBD2 (5 bases). CDR3 size: 14 residues. Germline values: CDR1 ENHRY, CDR2 SYGVKD. V dropped 10 bases and J dropped 5 bases, with 17 bases sitting between them.

The table lists this clonotype with a few counts. The chain is built from TRBV30 and TRBJ2-1, with 10 positions matching TRBD2. This CDR3 is built from 17 residues. V gave up 1 base and J gave up 8 bases; unmatched junction bases: 14. Looked up from germline, CDR1 is GTSNPN and CDR2 is SVGIG (reference sequence). CDR3 bases: TGTGCCTGGAGTGGTTTCGGGTTGAGCGGGAGGGCCCATGAGCAGTTCTTC. Protein product: CAWSGFGLSGRAHEQFF.

This clonotype was counted many times. The gene calls are TRBV3-1 and TRBJ2-7, with 11 nucleotides matching TRBD1. This CDR3 is built from 13 residues. Trimming cost V 8 bases and J 2 bases; bases outside gene matches: 2. Per the germline V gene, CDR1 is LGHDT and CDR2 is YNNKEL (reference sequence). CDR3 protein: CASRDRGTYEQYF. As DNA, the CDR3 is TGTGCCAGCCGGGACAGGGGGACCTACGAGCAGTACTTC.

This clonotype was counted at least ten times. The V gene is TRBV12-3 or TRBV12-4, the J gene TRBJ1-5; the D is unclear. Trimming shortened V by 6 bases and J by 4 bases, and 7 bases separated the two germline ends. The CDR3 consists of 12 residues. The CDR3 bases are TGTGCCAGCAGCCAACCAAATCAGCCCCAGCATTTT. Translation gives CASSQPNQPQHF.

About this clonotype itself: This may be a read error, as it is one base from a much larger clone. The J gene is TRBJ2-7, the V gene TRBV5-1; the match to TRBD2 covers 8 bases. This CDR3 has 16 residues. The J segment lost 6 bases and the V segment lost 3 bases, leaving 14 bases of the junction unmatched. Per germline, CDR1 SGHRS and CDR2 YFSETQ. The CDR3 nucleotides read TGCGCCAGCAGCTCCCAGGGTAGCGGGACCCTCTCCGAGCAGTACTTC. This translates into CASSSQGSGTLSEQYF.

The chain uses TRBV9 and TRBJ2-5; D is unresolved. V lost 0 bases to trimming and J lost 3 bases, with 12 bases between them. This CDR3 spans 15 amino acids. Germline CDR1 reads SGDLS; CDR2 reads YYNGEE. DNA of the CDR3: TGTGCCAGCAGCGTAGCAAGCACACTGGAAGAGACCCAGTACTTC. Its translation is CASSVASTLEETQYF.

The chain is built from TRBV6-1 and TRBJ1-1; 7 nucleotides line up with TRBD1. With V trimmed by 7 bases and J by 2 bases, 7 bases remained unmatched. The CDR3 totals 14 residues. CDR1 is MNHNS, CDR2 SASEGT, per germline. This CDR3 is CASKRQGENTEAFF. CDR3 bases: TGTGCCAGCAAACGGCAGGGGGAAAACACTGAAGCTTTCTTT.

There are a few counts of this clonotype. The V and J genes are TRBV20-1 and TRBJ1-5; 7 bases are a match to TRBD1. Germline V gene data show CDR1 as DFQATT and CDR2 as SNEGSKA (reference sequence). J lost 7 bases, V lost 0 bases, and 6 bases had no gene match. CDR3 length equals 14 residues. The CDR3 loop reads CSAREDRAGQPQHF. In DNA form, the CDR3 reads TGCAGTGCTAGAGAAGACAGGGCAGGACAGCCCCAGCATTTT.

This clonotype was counted at least ten times. V gene TRBV6-4 combines with J gene TRBJ2-2; D is ambiguous. CDR1 MRHNA and CDR2 SNTAGT come from the germline V gene. V was clipped by 6 bases and J by 3 bases, with 5 bases between them. The CDR3 has 12 residues. The CDR3 loop is CASSHDTGELFF. The CDR3 nucleotides read TGTGCCAGCAGCCACGACACCGGGGAGCTGTTTTTT.

This clonotype was counted many times. The V call is TRBV7-3, the J call TRBJ2-2; tentative D call: TRBD2 (5 bases). CDR3 length equals 11 residues. V lost 3 bases and J 9 bases, leaving 5 bases between the germline ends. Germline values: CDR1 SGHTA, CDR2 FQGTGA. The CDR3 nucleotides are TGTGCCAGCAGCTTCGGGAGGGAGCTGTTTTTT. It yields the protein CASSFGRELFF.

The CDR3 protein is CASSLMGQGGTGELFF. The DNA for the CDR3 is TGTGCCAGCAGCTTAATGGGTCAGGGTGGCACCGGGGAGCTGTTTTTT. The V gene is TRBV7-3, the J gene TRBJ2-2; possible D gene TRBD1, 5 bases. Germline V gene lookup returns CDR1 SGHTA and CDR2 FQGTGA. V was cut by 1 base and J by 4 bases, with 13 bases left in between. This CDR3 comprises 16 residues.

In its sample, this clonotype was seen many times. The chain joins TRBV5-6 to TRBJ2-1; no reliable D call. The CDR3 is 15 residues long. Deletions cut 0 bases from V and 5 bases from J, with 12 bases between. CDR1 is SGHDT and CDR2 is YYEEEE in the germline V gene. In nucleotides, the CDR3 is TGTGCCAGCAGCTTGGTGGGAAGGTGGAACAATGAGCAGTTCTTC. Its translation: CASSLVGRWNNEQFF.

Points on this clonotype: This could be a read error, since a much larger clone is one nucleotide away. The CDR3 here is CASKRETEIQYF. CDR3 DNA sequence: TGTGCCAGCAAGCGAGAGACGGAGATCCAGTACTTC. This chain joins TRBV2 and TRBJ2-5; D is uncertain. The CDR3 has 12 amino acids. Germline V gene data show CDR1 as SNHLY and CDR2 as FYNNEI.

This clonotype was counted at least ten times. The rearrangement links TRBV5-1 to TRBJ1-5; possible D gene TRBD1, 6 bases. Trimming pared 4 bases from V and 4 bases from J, leaving 12 bases between. The CDR3 totals 14 residues. Germline CDR1 and CDR2: SGHRS and YFSETQ. The CDR3 sequence: CASSTGTPNQPQHF. The CDR3 coding sequence is TGCGCCAGCAGCACGGGGACACCTAATCAGCCCCAGCATTTT. The variable domain in full, completed from reference TRBV5-1 and TRBJ1-5, reads KAGVTQTPRYLIKTRGQQVTLSCSPISGHRSVSWYQQTPGQGLQFLFEYFSETQRNKGNFPGRFSGRQFSNSRSEMNVSTLELGDSALYLCASSTGTPNQPQHFGDGTRLSIL.

A word on this clonotype: This may stem from a read error, because a much larger clone lies one nucleotide away. The chain links TRBV6-1 to TRBJ1-5; 8 bases are a match to TRBD1. The CDR3 runs 15 residues. Trimming removed 4 bases from V and 3 bases from J; junction bases left unmatched: 5. Germline CDR1 and CDR2: MNHNS and SASEGT. CDR3 loop: CASSGRTGLNQPQHF. In DNA, the CDR3 is TGTGCCAGCAGTGGAAGGACAGGGCTCAATCAGCCCCAGCATTTT.

This clonotype was recorded at least ten times. The CDR3 loop is CASSVDPAGGLREQYF. The CDR3 DNA follows: TGTGCCAGCAGCGTAGATCCAGCGGGAGGGTTGCGCGAGCAGTACTTC. The V and J genes are TRBV9 and TRBJ2-7, with TRBD2 matching 10 bases. Trimming at V came to 0 bases and at J to 6 bases, leaving 9 bases not matched to a gene. This CDR3 region has 16 residues. Germline CDR1 SGDLS, CDR2 YYNGEE.

The table lists this clonotype with many counts. This chain joins TRBV12-3 or TRBV12-4 and TRBJ1-4; 8 bases are a match to TRBD1. J was trimmed by 5 bases and V by 4 bases; bases with no gene match: 6. This CDR3 has 15 residues. This CDR3 is CASSSRTGLNEKLFF. In DNA form, the CDR3 reads TGTGCCAGCAGTTCCCGGACAGGGTTGAATGAAAAACTGTTTTTT.

This clonotype occurred many times. This sequence joins TRBV7-2 and TRBJ1-4, with TRBD1 identical over 7 bases. Unmatched junction bases numbered 12, after V lost 1 base and J lost 10 bases. Per germline, CDR1 SGHTA and CDR2 FQGNSA. This CDR3 contains 16 residues. The CDR3 here is CASSLDGGQRNSKLFF. The CDR3 DNA sequence: TGTGCCAGCAGCTTAGACGGGGGACAGCGAAACTCAAAACTGTTTTTT. Using reference TRBV7-2 and TRBJ1-4 for the parts outside the CDR3, the full variable domain is GAGVSQSPSNKVTEKGKDVELRCDPISGHTALYWYRQSLGQGLEFLIYFQGNSAPDKSGLPSDRFSAERTGGSVSTLTIQRTQQEDSAVYLCASSLDGGQRNSKLFFGSGTQLSVL.

This clonotype was recorded many times. The V gene is TRBV27, the J gene TRBJ2-4; the match to TRBD2 covers 7 bases. The V gene's germline CDR1 is MNHEY and CDR2 SMNVEV (reference sequence). The CDR3 contains 12 residues. V shed 6 bases and J 6 bases; nucleotides not matched to a gene: 2. The CDR3 sequence: CASRGLSNIQYF. The CDR3 DNA sequence: TGTGCCAGCAGGGGACTATCAAACATTCAGTACTTC.

This clonotype came up a few times. CDR3 DNA sequence: TGCGCCAGCAGCTTGGAGGAGGGAGGGGGCACAGATACGCAGTATTTT. Translated: CASSLEEGGGTDTQYF. This rearrangement joins TRBV5-1 to TRBJ2-3; TRBD2 aligns across 7 bases. This CDR3 has 16 amino acids. The trim removed 0 bases at V and 1 base at J, leaving 5 bases unmatched. CDR1 is SGHRS and CDR2 is YFSETQ in the germline V gene.

This clonotype was observed at least ten times. At one end the junction does not follow the germline gene, possibly because of a read error. This chain links TRBV9 with TRBJ1-3, with no clear D. Germline CDR1 SGDLS, CDR2 YYNGEE. This CDR3 contains 13 residues. CDR3 nucleotides: TGTGCCAGCAGGGCTTCCTCTGGGAACACCATATATTTT. It specifies CASRASSGNTIYF.

The chain carries TRBV20-1 and TRBJ1-2; TRBD1 agrees at 9 bases. The CDR3 totals 17 residues. Per germline, CDR1 DFQATT and CDR2 SNEGSKA (reference sequence). J was trimmed by 0 bases and V by 1 base; bases with no gene match: 9. The CDR3 spells CSARAPGQGSANYGYTF. CDR3 sequence (DNA): TGCAGTGCTAGAGCGCCGGGACAGGGCTCAGCTAACTATGGCTACACCTTC.

This rearrangement joins TRBV20-1 to TRBJ2-4; unclear D gene. The CDR3 contains 15 residues. Trimming removed 3 bases from V and 1 base from J, with 13 bases in between. The germline gives CDR1 DFQATT, CDR2 SNEGSKA (reference sequence). This chain's CDR3 is CSARLSRSAKNIQYF. The CDR3 bases are TGCAGTGCTAGGTTGTCTCGGTCGGCCAAAAACATTCAGTACTTC.

This clonotype was detected once. J is TRBJ2-1 and V is TRBV7-3; TRBD2 is a possible D gene (6 bases). Germline-derived CDR1 and CDR2 are SGHTA and FQGTGA. This CDR3 is built from 14 residues. The germline V and J ends were trimmed by 5 bases and 0 bases, with 8 bases remaining between them. CDR3 bases: TGTGCCAGCAGCATGACTAGCTCCTACAATGAGCAGTTCTTC. Amino acids: CASSMTSSYNEQFF.